These T cell receptor beta chains were read from a single sample in a study of glioma-infiltrating T cells. TCRdb re-derived calls from the multiplex PCR reads in MiXCR, one entry per CDR3 protein. The table has 150,000 to 200,000 distinct CDR3 sequences, more than 25% seen once. Material for sequencing was glioma tissue, nonneoplastic brain tissue, or PBMCs (not recorded which). Every receptor here comes from a human donor with low-grade glioma or glioblastoma, undergoing nonglioma brain surgery, or in good health (not recorded which). Each CDR3 is given with its conserved first and last residue. The order of the fields is V gene, J gene, clone size, D gene, CDR3 protein. D genes are given only for firm matches. Only part of the rows carry a size: once, few, many, or a class if the clone is expanded.

TRBV4-3	TRBJ2-5	many	TRBD2	CASSPDRLAGTETQYF
TRBV6-2/TRBV6-3	TRBJ2-7	many	NA	CASSYTYEQYF
TRBV2	TRBJ1-5	many	NA	CASSLDSGDNQPQHF
TRBV27	TRBJ2-5	many	NA	CASSPSGPRYQETQYF
TRBV6-6	TRBJ2-1	many	TRBD2	CASSYSVRGTSGAYNEQFF
TRBV30	TRBJ2-7	NA	NA	CAWSQGTLAYEQYF
TRBV12-3/TRBV12-4	TRBJ1-1	NA	TRBD1	CASSSTGLTEAFF
TRBV29-1	TRBJ2-1	many	TRBD1	CSVGTGGYNEQFF
TRBV12-3/TRBV12-4	TRBJ1-1	many	NA	CASRNQIGGGTEAFF
TRBV5-1	TRBJ2-1	few	NA	CASSLGDIYNEQFF
TRBV7-2	TRBJ2-5	many	NA	CASSLQGGRETQYF
TRBV5-6	TRBJ2-7	NA	NA	CASSSGREAESYEQYF
TRBV7-2	TRBJ1-2	many	NA	CASTENRVSGYTF